This TCR beta chain was sequenced during a study of T cells in Graves' hyperthyroidism and ophthalmopathy. Any patient presenting with uncontrolled infection, other autoimmune disease, pregnancy or lactation was left out. Regions amplified from RNA transcripts were the TCR beta CDR3 regions. The TCR CDR3 was amplified in a first-round RT-PCR using the HTBI primer set. One entry per CDR3 protein results from TCRdb running MiXCR on the multiplex PCR reads. The sample lists a few hundred thousand distinct CDR3 sequences; around a sixth were seen once. This clonotype occurred many times. Its antigen is unidentified. Findings and limits, study-wide: A model using 13 V-J features told ophthalmopathy apart from stable hyperthyroidism.

The receptor's source is a woman in her thirties or forties with Graves' ophthalmopathy. Sequencing was performed on blood.

In DNA, the CDR3 is TGCAGTGCTAAGGAGAAGCGGGTAGTCTACGAGCAGTACTTC. Its translation is CSAKEKRVVYEQYF. This chain joins TRBV20-1 and TRBJ2-7, with D possibly matching TRBD2 (6 bases). Germline V gene lookup returns CDR1 DFQATT and CDR2 SNEGSKA (reference sequence). The CDR3 runs to 14 residues. V dropped 4 bases and J dropped 3 bases, with 16 bases sitting between them.